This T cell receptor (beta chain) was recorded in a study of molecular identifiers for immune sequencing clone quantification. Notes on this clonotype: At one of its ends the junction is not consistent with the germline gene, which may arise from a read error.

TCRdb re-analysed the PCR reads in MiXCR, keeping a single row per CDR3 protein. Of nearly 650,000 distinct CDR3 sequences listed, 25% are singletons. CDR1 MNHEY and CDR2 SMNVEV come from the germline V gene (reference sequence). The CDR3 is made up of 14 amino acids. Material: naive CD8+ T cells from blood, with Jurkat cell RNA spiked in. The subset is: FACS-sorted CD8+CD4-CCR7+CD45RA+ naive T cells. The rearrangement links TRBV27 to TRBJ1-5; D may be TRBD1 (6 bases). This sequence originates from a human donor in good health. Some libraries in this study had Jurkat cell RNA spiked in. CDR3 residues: CASRLQGRTQPLHF. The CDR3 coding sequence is TGTGCCAGCAGACTCCAGGGGAGGACTCAGCCCCTGCATTTT.